This T cell receptor (beta chain) was retrieved from a study of T-cell memory formation after mild COVID-19. Germline CDR1 SGHRS, CDR2 YFSETQ. Trimming took 4 bases from V and 4 from J, leaving 14 bases between them. This CDR3 has 14 amino acids. Turning to this clonotype: Its antigen is unidentified.

General study points: Some clones that responded were present in memory (sampled pre-infection), which suggests cross-reactive memory joined. Contracting CD8+ clones were enriched in EMRA, CD4+ mainly in CM and EM.

TCR alpha and TCR beta cDNA libraries carrying sample barcodes and UMIs were produced by 5'RACE using constant-segment primers. TCRdb ran MiXCR on the 5' RACE reads and lists one entry per CDR3 protein. The data show 500,000 to 650,000 distinct CDR3 sequences, 20% to 25% seen once. The sample comprised PBMCs or a T cell subset sorted from them (not recorded which). The receptor's source is an adult woman who had mild COVID-19 (a few samples of this study predate the infection). Cell type and time point are not known. The chain uses TRBV5-1 and TRBJ1-1, with D hard to call. CDR3 sequence: CASSRSGSGTEAFF. CDR3 in DNA: TGCGCCAGCAGCCGGTCGGGATCGGGCACTGAAGCTTTCTTT. Combining the CDR3 with reference TRBV5-1 and TRBJ1-1 gives the whole variable domain KAGVTQTPRYLIKTRGQQVTLSCSPISGHRSVSWYQQTPGQGLQFLFEYFSETQRNKGNFPGRFSGRQFSNSRSEMNVSTLELGDSALYLCASSRSGSGTEAFFGQGTRLTVV.